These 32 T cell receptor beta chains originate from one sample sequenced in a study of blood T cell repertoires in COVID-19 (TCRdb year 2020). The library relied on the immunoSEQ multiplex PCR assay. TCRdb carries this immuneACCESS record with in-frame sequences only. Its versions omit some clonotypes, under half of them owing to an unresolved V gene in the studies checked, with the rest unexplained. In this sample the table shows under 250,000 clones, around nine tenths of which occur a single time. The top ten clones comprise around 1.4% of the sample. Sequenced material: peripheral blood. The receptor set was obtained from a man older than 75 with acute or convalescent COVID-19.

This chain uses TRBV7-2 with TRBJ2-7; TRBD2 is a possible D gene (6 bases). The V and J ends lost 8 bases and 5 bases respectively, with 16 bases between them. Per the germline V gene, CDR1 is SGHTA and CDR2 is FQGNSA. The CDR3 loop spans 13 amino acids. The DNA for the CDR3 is TGTGCCAGCGGAGGGGCCGGGCTTCACGAGCAGTACTTC. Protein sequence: CASGGAGLHEQYF. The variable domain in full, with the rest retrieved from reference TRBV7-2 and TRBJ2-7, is GAGVSQSPSNKVTEKGKDVELRCDPISGHTALYWYRQSLGQGLEFLIYFQGNSAPDKSGLPSDRFSAERTGGSVSTLTIQRTQQEDSAVYLCASGGAGLHEQYFGPGTRLTVT.

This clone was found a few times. The CDR3 loop is CASSSQGAYNEQFF. The CDR3 DNA reads as TGTGCCAGCAGCTCTCAGGGGGCCTACAATGAGCAGTTCTTC. The rearrangement uses TRBV6-5 and TRBJ2-1; the match to TRBD1 covers 7 bases. V trimming: 6 bases; J trimming: 2 bases; junction bases outside the gene matches: 4. Germline loops: CDR1 MNHEY, CDR2 SVGAGI. The CDR3 consists of 14 residues.

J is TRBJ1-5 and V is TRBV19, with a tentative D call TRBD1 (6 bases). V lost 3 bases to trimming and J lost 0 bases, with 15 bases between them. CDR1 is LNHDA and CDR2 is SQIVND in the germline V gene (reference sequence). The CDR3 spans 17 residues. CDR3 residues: CASSIPGHLFSNQPQHF. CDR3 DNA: TGTGCCAGTAGTATCCCGGGACACCTCTTTAGCAATCAGCCCCAGCATTTT.

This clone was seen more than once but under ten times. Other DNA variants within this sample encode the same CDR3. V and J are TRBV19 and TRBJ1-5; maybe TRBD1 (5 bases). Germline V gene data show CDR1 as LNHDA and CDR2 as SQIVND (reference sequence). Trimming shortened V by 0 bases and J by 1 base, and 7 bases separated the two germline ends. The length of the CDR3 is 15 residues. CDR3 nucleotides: TGTGCCAGTAGTATAGACAGGGCCAGCAATCAGCCCCAGCATTTT. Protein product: CASSIDRASNQPQHF.

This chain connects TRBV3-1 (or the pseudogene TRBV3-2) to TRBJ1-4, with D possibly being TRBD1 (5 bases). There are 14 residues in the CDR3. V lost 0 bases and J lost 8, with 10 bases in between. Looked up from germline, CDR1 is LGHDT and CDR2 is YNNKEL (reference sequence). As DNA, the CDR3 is TGTGCCAGCAGCCAAGATCGGGGGGTGGAAAAACTGTTTTTT. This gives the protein CASSQDRGVEKLFF.

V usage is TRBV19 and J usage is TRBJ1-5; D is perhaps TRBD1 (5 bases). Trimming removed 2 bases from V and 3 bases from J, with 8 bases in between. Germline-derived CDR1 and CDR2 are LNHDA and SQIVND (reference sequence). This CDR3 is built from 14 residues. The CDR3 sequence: CASSIQGTNQPQHF. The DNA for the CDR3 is TGTGCCAGTAGTATACAGGGAACCAATCAGCCCCAGCATTTT.

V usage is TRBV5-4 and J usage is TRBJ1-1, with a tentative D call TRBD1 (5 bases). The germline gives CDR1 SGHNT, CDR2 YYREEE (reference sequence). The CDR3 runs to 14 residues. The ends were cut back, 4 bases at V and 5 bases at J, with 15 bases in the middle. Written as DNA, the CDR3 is TGTGCCAGCAGCACCAACAGGAATCCGACTGAAGCTTTCTTT. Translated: CASSTNRNPTEAFF.

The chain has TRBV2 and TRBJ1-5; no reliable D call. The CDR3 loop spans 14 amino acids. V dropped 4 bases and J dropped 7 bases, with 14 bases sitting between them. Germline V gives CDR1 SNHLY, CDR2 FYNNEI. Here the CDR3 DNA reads TGTGCCAGCAGTGTAGAGAGCTGGAGGCAGCCCCAGCATTTT. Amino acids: CASSVESWRQPQHF.

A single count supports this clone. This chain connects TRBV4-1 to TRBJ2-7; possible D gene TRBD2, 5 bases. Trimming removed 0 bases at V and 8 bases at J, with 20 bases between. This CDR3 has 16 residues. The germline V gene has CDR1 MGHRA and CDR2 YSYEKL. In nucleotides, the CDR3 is TGCGCCAGCAGCCAAGAGCCGGGGTTCAGCCTCTCCAAGCAGTACTTC. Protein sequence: CASSQEPGFSLSKQYF.

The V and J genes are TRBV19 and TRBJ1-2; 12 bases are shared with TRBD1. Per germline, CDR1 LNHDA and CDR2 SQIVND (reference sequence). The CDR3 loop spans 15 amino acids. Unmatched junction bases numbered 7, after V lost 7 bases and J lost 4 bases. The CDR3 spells CASTPGTGGFYGYTF. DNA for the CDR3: TGTGCCAGTACCCCGGGGACAGGGGGCTTCTATGGCTACACCTTC.

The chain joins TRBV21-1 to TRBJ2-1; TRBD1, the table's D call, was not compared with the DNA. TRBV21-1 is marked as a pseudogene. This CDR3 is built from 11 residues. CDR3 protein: CASWACDEQFF. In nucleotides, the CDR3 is TGTGCCAGCTGGGCATGCGATGAGCAGTTCTTC.

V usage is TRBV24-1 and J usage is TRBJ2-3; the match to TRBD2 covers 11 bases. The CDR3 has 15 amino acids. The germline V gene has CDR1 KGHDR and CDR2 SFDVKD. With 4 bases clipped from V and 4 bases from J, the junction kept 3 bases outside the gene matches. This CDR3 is CATSEPLAGADTQYF. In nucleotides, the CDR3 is TGTGCCACCAGTGAACCACTAGCGGGGGCAGATACGCAGTATTTT.

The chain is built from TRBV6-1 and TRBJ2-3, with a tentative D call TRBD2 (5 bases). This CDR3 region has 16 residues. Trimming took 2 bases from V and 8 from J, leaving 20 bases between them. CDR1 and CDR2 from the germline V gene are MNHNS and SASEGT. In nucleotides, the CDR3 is TGTGCCAGCAGTGAATCAGCGGAGGTTAGAGTTGGTACGCAGTATTTT. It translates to CASSESAEVRVGTQYF.

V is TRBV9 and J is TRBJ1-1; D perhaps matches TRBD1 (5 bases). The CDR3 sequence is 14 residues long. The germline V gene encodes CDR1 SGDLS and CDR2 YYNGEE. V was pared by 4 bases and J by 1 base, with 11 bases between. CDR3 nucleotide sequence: TGTGCCAGCAGCTTAGGACACCCGAACACTGAAGCTTTCTTT. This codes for CASSLGHPNTEAFF.

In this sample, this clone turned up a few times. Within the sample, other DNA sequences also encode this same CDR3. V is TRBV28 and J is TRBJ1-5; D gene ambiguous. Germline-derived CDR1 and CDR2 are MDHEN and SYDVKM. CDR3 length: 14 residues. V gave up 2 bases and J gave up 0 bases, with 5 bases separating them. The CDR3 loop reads CASSLGLSNQPQHF. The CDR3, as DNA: TGTGCCAGCAGTTTAGGGCTTAGCAATCAGCCCCAGCATTTT.

In nucleotides, the CDR3 is TGTGCCAGCAGGGGGGCCGCCACAGATACGCAGTATTTT. As protein: CASRGAATDTQYF. This chain links TRBV27 with TRBJ2-3, with D possibly being TRBD1 (6 bases). V was trimmed by 6 bases and J by 2 bases, leaving 9 bases between them. CDR1 is MNHEY, CDR2 SMNVEV, per germline (reference sequence). The CDR3 length is 13 residues.

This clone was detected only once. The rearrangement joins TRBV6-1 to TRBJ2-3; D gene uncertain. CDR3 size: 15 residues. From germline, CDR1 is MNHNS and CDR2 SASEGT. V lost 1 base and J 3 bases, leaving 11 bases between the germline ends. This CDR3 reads CASSEGVSPTDTQYF. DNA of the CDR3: TGTGCCAGCAGTGAAGGCGTCTCACCAACAGATACGCAGTATTTT.

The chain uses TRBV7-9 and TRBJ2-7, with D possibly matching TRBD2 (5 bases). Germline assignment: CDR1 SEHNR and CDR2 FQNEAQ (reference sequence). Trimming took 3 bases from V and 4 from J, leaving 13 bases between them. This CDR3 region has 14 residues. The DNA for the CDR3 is TGTGCCAGCAGCTTGGCTAGCCGTCATTACGAGCAGTACTTC. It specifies CASSLASRHYEQYF.

CDR3 loop: CASSVQGARGNYEQYF. The CDR3 coding sequence is TGTGCCAGCAGTGTACAGGGGGCTCGGGGAAACTACGAGCAGTACTTC. The chain recombines TRBV6-1 with TRBJ2-7; 9 bases are a match to TRBD1. Germline lookup yields CDR1 MNHNS and CDR2 SASEGT. The CDR3 length is 16 residues. Losses at the gene ends were 4 bases for V and 3 bases for J; bases not matched to a gene: 10.

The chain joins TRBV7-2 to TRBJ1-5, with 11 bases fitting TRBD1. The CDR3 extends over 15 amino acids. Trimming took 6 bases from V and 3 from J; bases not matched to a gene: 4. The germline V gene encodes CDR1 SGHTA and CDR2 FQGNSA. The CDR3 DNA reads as TGTGCCAGCAGAGCGGACAGGGGGCTCAATCAGCCCCAGCATTTT. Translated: CASRADRGLNQPQHF.

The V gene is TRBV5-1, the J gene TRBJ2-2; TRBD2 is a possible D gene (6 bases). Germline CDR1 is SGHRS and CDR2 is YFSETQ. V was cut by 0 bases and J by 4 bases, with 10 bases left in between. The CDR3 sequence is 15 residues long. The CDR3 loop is CASSLGRDGTGELFF. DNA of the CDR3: TGCGCCAGCAGCTTGGGGCGGGACGGCACCGGGGAGCTGTTTTTT.

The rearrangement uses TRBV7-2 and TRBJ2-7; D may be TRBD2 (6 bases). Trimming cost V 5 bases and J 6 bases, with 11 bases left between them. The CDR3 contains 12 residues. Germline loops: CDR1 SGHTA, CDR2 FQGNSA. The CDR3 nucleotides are TGTGCCAGCAGCCGGGACTCGGCCGAGCAGTACTTC. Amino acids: CASSRDSAEQYF.

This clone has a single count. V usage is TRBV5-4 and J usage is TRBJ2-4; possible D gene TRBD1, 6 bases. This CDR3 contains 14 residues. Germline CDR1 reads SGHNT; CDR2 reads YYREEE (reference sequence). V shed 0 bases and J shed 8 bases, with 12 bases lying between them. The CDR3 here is CASSLDGGIYIQYF. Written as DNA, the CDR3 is TGTGCCAGCAGCTTGGATGGGGGCATTTACATTCAGTACTTC.

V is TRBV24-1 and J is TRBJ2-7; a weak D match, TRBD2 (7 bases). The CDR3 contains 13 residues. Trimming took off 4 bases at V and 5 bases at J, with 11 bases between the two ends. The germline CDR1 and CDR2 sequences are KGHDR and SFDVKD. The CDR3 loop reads CATSEGGLDEQYF. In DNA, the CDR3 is TGTGCCACCAGTGAGGGGGGGCTAGACGAGCAGTACTTC.

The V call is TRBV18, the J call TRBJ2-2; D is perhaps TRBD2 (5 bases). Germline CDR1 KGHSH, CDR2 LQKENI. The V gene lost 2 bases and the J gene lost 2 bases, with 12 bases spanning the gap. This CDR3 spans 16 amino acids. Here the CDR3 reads CASSPRPAANTGELFF. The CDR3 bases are TGTGCCAGCTCACCAAGGCCAGCGGCCAACACCGGGGAGCTGTTTTTT.

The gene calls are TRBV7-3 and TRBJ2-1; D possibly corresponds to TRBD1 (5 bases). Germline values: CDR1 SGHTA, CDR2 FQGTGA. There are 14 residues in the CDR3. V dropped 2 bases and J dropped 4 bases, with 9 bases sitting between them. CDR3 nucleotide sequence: TGTGCCAGCAGCTTACAACAGGATTACAATGAGCAGTTCTTC. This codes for CASSLQQDYNEQFF.

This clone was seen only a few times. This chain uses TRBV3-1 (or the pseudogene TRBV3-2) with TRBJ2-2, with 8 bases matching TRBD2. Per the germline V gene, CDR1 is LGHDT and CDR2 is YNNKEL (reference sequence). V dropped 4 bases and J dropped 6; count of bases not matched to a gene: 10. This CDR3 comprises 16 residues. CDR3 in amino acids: CASSLRAGGWAGELFF. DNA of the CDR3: TGTGCCAGCAGCCTCCGGGCGGGAGGATGGGCCGGGGAGCTGTTTTTT.

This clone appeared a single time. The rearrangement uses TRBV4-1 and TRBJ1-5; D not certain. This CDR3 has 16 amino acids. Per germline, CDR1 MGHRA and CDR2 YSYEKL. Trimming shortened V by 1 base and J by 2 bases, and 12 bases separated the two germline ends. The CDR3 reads CASSQVGLRGNQPQHF. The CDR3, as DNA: TGCGCCAGCAGCCAAGTTGGTCTGCGGGGCAATCAGCCCCAGCATTTT.

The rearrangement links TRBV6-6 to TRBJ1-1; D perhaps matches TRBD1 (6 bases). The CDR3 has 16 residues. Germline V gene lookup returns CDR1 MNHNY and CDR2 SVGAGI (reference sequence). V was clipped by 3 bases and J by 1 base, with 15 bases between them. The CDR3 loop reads CASSYNSQTGNTEAFF. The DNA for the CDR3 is TGTGCCAGCAGTTATAATTCCCAGACAGGGAACACTGAAGCTTTCTTT.

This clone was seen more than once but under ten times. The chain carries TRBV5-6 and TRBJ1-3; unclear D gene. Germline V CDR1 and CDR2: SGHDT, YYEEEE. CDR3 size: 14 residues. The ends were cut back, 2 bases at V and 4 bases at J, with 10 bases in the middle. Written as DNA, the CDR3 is TGTGCCAGCAGCTTTCCGGCGGGGGGAAACACCATATATTTT. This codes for CASSFPAGGNTIYF.

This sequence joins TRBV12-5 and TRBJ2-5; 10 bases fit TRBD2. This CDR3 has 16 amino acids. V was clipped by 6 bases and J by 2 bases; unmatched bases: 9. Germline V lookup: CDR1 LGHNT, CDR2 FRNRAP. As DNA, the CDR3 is TGTGCTAGTGGCCTTAGGACTAGCGGAGGACAAGAGACCCAGTACTTC. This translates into CASGLRTSGGQETQYF.

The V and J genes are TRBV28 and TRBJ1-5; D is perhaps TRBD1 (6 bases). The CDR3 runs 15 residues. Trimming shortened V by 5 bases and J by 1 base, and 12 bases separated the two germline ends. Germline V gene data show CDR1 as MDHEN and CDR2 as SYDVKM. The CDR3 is CASSTGGGSNQPQHF. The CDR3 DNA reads TGTGCCAGCAGTACTGGGGGCGGGAGCAATCAGCCCCAGCATTTT.